This entry is about one T cell receptor (beta chain). Its cognate antigen has yet to be identified. The record has no base qualities; no much larger clone is one base away. The sample belongs to a study of blood T cells in healthy people across ages (dated by TCRdb to about 2015). Regarding the research as a whole: In model experiments, roughly one uniquely barcoded TCR beta cDNA molecule per two T cells was captured by template switching. To avoid experimental bias, donors of different ages were spread randomly across the sequencing lanes. The donors were split into four age groups: young (average 16 years), middle-aged (nearly 40), aged (more than 60) and long-lived (approximately 80). To track age-related changes in TCR beta repertoire diversity, the study relied on deep sequencing normalized with unique cDNA molecular identifiers. The study analyzed two additional independent replicas of 1 million unique cDNA reads from the same blood draw for two donors, one aged 18 to 30 and one aged 80 or older.

The receptor library was made with 5' RACE. Sequencer: Illumina HiSeq 2500. A second about 6 to 11 cycle PCR used a sample-barcoded 5' primer and a J-beta primer mix. A unique molecular identifier was introduced onto each TCR beta cDNA molecule by a template-switch 5' adaptor carrying 12 random nucleotides. At least 2.5 million CDR3-containing paired-end reads were obtained from each sample. The Mint cDNA synthesis kit, primed by a TRBC-specific oligonucleotide, was used to synthesize first-strand cDNA from all RNA. Following uracil-DNA glycosylase treatment, a first 18-cycle PCR with universal primers M1SS and BC2_uni_R was performed on all cDNA. The authors' analysis ran thus. Normalization of each sample was performed by random selection of 1 million high-quality reads, each carrying a distinct molecular identifier. Instead of being binned into consensus sequences, reads that shared molecular identifiers were thrown out. MiTCR, with a Q25 quality threshold and the strictest error-elimination algorithm, was used for CDR3 identification, clonotype clustering and error correction. A nonparametric unseen species model using Euler transformation provided a lower-bound estimate of total TCR beta diversity. Using fastp trimming at Q25 and MiXCR clonotype assembly, TCRdb reanalyzed the public sequencing data and kept in-frame beta chains. Under each unique CDR3 protein, matching rows form one entry showing the most common genes and DNA. The V and J calls follow TCRdb's processing rather than the paper's. The sample profile shows about 640,000 distinct CDR3 sequences; 45% to 65% of them were found once. Jointly, the top ten make up approximately 37% of the sample.

According to the germline V gene (reference sequence), CDR1 reads DFQATT and CDR2 reads SNEGSKA. The CDR3 spans 14 residues, from the cysteine through the phenylalanine. Just CDR3 DNA is preserved here, 42 bases in frame from base 1. V drops 1 base and J drops 2 bases, leaving 10 bases in between. The roughly 37 donors, aged about 6 to 100 years, were systemically healthy Caucasian individuals from Russia. Each donor gave 8 to 10 milliliters of peripheral blood, drawn into EDTA-treated Vacutainer tubes. PBMCs were isolated by Ficoll-Paque density-gradient centrifugation, with at least 7 million obtained per sample. Total RNA, at least 5.5 micrograms per sample, was extracted from PBMCs with Trizol reagent. The percentages of naive CD45RAhigh/CD27high T cells were determined by flow cytometry on a PBMC aliquot from every donor. Results and caveats for the whole study, not just this receptor: Observed TCR beta diversity per million T cells fell roughly linearly with age, and a significant reduction was already apparent by age about 43. Donor CMV infection status was unknown, potentially confounding age-related changes in expanded clonotypes. The percentage of naive T cells measured by flow cytometry correlated strongly with observed TCR beta diversity. Total diversity estimates from one million sequenced T cells were considered lower bounds and underestimates. Compared with the aged group, the long-lived group had more naive CD4+ T cells, fewer expanded clones and increased TCR diversity, a pattern suggesting age selection. Since profiling was done on bulk unsorted PBMCs, naive and antigen-experienced compartments could not be conclusively compared.

The source of this sequence is a man between 60 and 70 years old in good health. Sample: blood. The chain couples TRBV20-1 to TRBJ2-3; a tentative D call is TRBD2 (5 bases match). In nucleotides, the sequence is TGCAGTGCTAGAGGCAAGGGAGTCACAGATACGCAGTATTTT. It specifies CSARGKGVTDTQYF.